This T cell receptor beta chain was captured in a study of T cells in Graves' hyperthyroidism and ophthalmopathy. Across 18 months, stable Graves' hyperthyroidism was marked by no progression to ophthalmopathy. Each patient was aged 18 to 65 and had newly diagnosed hyperthyroidism of under 2 months' duration. To note about this clonotype: Given a much more abundant clone one base away, this may be a read error.

Amplified regions were TCR beta CDR3 sequences from RNA transcripts. In the first-round RT-PCR of the TCR CDR3, the HTBI primer set was used. TCRdb reprocessed the multiplex PCR reads with MiXCR, giving one entry per CDR3 protein. The data hold fewer than 750,000 distinct CDR3 sequences, with more than 45% observed a single time. Per the germline V gene, CDR1 is SGHDN and CDR2 is FVKESK. This CDR3 comprises 13 residues. The origin of this receptor is a young woman with Graves' hyperthyroidism. The rearrangement links TRBV14 to TRBJ2-7, with D possibly being TRBD2 (5 bases). The specimen sequenced was peripheral blood or thyroid tissue (not recorded which). As DNA, the CDR3 is TGTACCAGCAGCCAGAGGCGGCGGGACGAGCAGTACTTC. Protein sequence: CTSSQRRRDEQYF.